This entry describes one T cell receptor beta chain. Its antigen is not identified. The germline gives CDR1 GTSNPN, CDR2 SVGIG (reference sequence). The CDR3 is 15 amino acids. V shed 3 bases, J shed 6 bases, and the junction held 11 bases outside the gene matches. Expressed TCRB transcripts were sequenced because the isolated RNA had all been reverse transcribed beforehand. Around 3.8 million reads per sample were averaged for naive, central memory and regulatory samples. Clones were read by immunoSEQ multiplex PCR, and TCRdb kept only the in-frame ones, dropping some. The sample has under 350,000 clones, roughly a quarter seen once. The sample comes from a study of beta chain features in type 1 diabetes. Overall study findings and caveats: When Type 1 diabetes patients were examined, their TCRB CDR3s proved moderately but significantly shorter in all four CD4+ subsets. Individuals with type 1 diabetes displayed fewer insertions and more deletions at VDJ junctions.

This rearrangement joins TRBV30 to TRBJ2-1; 7 bases line up with TRBD2. The sample taken for sequencing was naive CD4+ T cells from blood. This TCR was sampled from a woman younger than 45 with type 1 diabetes. CDR3 bases: TGTGCCTGGAGCCGAGGGGCGGGAGTCTTCAATGAGCAGTTCTTC. It is translated as CAWSRGAGVFNEQFF.